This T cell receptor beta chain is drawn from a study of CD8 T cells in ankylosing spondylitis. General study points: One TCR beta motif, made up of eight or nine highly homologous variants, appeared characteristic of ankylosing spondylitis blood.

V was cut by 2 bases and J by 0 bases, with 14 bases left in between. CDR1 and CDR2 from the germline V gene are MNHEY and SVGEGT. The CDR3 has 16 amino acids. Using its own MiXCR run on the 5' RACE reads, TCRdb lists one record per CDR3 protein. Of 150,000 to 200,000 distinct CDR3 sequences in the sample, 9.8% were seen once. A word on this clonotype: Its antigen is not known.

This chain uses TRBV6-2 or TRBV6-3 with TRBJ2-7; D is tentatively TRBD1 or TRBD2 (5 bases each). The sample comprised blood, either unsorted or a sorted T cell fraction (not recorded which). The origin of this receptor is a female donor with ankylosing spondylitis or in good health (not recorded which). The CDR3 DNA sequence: TGTGCCAGCAGTTACCGAGGGGCCGACCCCTCCTACGAGCAGTACTTC. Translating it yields CASSYRGADPSYEQYF.